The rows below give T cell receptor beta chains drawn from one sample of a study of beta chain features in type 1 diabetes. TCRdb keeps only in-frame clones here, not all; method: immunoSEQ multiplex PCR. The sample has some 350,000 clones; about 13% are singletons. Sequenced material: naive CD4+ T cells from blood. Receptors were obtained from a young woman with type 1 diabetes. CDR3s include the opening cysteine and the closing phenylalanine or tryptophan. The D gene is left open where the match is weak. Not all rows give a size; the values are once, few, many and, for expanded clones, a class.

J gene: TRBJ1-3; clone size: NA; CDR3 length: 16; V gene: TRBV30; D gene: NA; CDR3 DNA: TGTGCCTGGAGTGTAGCGGCCGCTCTCTCTGGAAACACCATATATTTT; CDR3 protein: CAWSVAAALSGNTIYF
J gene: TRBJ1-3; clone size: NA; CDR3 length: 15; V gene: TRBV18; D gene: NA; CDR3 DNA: TGTGCCAGCTCACCCGGACTCCCCTCTGGAAACACCATATATTTT; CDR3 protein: CASSPGLPSGNTIYF
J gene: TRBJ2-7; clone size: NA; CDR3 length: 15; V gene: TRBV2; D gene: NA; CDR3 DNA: TGTGCCAGCAGGGAGACCCGGGCAGGGCAATACGAGCAGTACTTC; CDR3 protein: CASRETRAGQYEQYF
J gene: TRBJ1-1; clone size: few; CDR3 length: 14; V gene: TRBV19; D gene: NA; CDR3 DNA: TGTGCCAGTAGTAGGGCCCGAGCGAACACTGAAGCTTTCTTT; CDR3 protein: CASSRARANTEAFF
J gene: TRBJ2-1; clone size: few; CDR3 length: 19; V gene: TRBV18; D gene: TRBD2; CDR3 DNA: TGTGCCAGCTCACCTTTCCTTAGGACTAGCGGGACTAGCTACAATGAGCAGTTCTTC; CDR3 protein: CASSPFLRTSGTSYNEQFF
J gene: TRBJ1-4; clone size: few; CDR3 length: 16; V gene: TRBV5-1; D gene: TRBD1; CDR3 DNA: TGCGCCAGCAGCCGAGACAGGGCAGCAACTAATGAAAAACTGTTTTTT; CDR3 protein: CASSRDRAATNEKLFF
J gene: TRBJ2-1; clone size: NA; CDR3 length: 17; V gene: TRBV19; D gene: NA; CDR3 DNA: TGTGCCAGTAGTATGGTATGGGGGCCCAGCTCCTACAATGAGCAGTTCTTC; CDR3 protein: CASSMVWGPSSYNEQFF
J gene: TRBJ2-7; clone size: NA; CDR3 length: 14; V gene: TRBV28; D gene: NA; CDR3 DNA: TGTGCCAGCAGTTTTGAGGGGGTTTCCTACGAGCAGTACTTC; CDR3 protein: CASSFEGVSYEQYF
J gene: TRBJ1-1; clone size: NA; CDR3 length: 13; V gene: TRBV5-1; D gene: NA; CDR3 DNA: TGCGCCAGCAGCCAGACAGGGAACACTGAAGCTTTCTTT; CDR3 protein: CASSQTGNTEAFF
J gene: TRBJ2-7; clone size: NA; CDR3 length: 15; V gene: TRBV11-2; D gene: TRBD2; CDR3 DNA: TGTGCCAGCAGCTTAGTGGCTAGCGGGAATTACGAGCAGTACTTC; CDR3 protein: CASSLVASGNYEQYF
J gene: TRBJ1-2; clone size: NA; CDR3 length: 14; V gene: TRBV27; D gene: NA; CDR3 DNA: TGTGCCAGCAGTTTCGGCCGGGGTAACTATGGCTACACCTTC; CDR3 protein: CASSFGRGNYGYTF
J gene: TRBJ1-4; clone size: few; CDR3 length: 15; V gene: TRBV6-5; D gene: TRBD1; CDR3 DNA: TGTGCCAGCAGTTCCCCGGGACAGGGCCGGGAAAAACTGTTTTTT; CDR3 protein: CASSSPGQGREKLFF
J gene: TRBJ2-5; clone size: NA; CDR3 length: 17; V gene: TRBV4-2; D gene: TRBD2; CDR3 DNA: TGTGCCAGCAGCCAAGATGCCGCAACGGACGGGAGGGGGACCCAGTACTTC; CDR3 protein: CASSQDAATDGRGTQYF
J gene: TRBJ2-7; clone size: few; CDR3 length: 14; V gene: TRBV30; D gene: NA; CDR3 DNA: TGTGCCTGGAGTGTTGGGACTTCCTCCTACGAGCAGTACTTC; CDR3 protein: CAWSVGTSSYEQYF
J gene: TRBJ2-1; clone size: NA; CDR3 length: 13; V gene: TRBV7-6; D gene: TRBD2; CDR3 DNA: TGTGCCAGCAGCTTGAGCGGGGGGAATGAGCAGTTCTTC; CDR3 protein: CASSLSGGNEQFF
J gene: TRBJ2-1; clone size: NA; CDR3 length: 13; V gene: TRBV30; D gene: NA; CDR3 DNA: TGTGCCTGGAGCCGGGAACACAACAATGAGCAGTTCTTC; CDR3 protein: CAWSREHNNEQFF
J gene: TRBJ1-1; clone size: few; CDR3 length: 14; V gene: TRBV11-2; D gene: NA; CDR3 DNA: TGTGCCAGCAGCTTAGATCGGGCTGGACTTGAAGCTTTCTTT; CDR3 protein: CASSLDRAGLEAFF
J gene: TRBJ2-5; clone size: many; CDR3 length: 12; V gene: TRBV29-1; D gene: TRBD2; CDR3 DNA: TGCAGCCTTGCGGGAGTGGGAGAGACCCAGTACTTC; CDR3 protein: CSLAGVGETQYF
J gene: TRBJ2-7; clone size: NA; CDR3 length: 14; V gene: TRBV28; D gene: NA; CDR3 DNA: TGTGCCAGCAGTTACGTCGACAGCATCTACGAGCAGTACTTC; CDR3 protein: CASSYVDSIYEQYF
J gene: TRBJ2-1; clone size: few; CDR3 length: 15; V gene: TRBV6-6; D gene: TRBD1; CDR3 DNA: TGTGCCAGCAGATCAGGGGGCGCGTCCTACAATGAGCAGTTCTTC; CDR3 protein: CASRSGGASYNEQFF
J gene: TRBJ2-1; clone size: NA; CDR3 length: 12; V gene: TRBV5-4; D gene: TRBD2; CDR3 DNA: TGTGCCAGCAGCTTGGGACTAGCGGTACAGTTCTTC; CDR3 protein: CASSLGLAVQFF
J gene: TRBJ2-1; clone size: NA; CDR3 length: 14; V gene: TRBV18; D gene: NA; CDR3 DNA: TGTGCCAGCTCTCAAATCGGGATTTACAATGAGCAGTTCTTC; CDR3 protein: CASSQIGIYNEQFF
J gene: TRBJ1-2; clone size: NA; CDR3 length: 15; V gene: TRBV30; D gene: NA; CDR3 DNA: TGTGCCTGGAGTGTAAGGTTCGCGGGAACCTATGGCTACACCTTC; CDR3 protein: CAWSVRFAGTYGYTF
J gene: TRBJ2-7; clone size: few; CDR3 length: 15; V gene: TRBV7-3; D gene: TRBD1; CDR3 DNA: TGTGCCAGCAGCTTACAAGGGACAGGGGGCAGCGAGCAGTACTTC; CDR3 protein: CASSLQGTGGSEQYF
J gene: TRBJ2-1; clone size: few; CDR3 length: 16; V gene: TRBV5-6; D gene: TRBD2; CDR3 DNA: TGTGCCAGCAGCTTGTATACGGGAGGGTCTGTGAATGAGCAGTTCTTC; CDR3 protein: CASSLYTGGSVNEQFF
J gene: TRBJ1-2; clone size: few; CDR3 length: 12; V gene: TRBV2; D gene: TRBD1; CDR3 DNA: TGTGCCTCCTCGGGACAGGCCTATGGCTACACCTTC; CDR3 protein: CASSGQAYGYTF
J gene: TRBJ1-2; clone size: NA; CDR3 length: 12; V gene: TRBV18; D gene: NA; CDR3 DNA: TGTGCCAGCTCACCGGGAGGTAATGGCTACACCTTC; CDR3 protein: CASSPGGNGYTF
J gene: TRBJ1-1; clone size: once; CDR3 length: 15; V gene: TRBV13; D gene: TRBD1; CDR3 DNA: TGTGCCAGCAGCGGCACCAGGGGGATGAACACTGAAGCTTTCTTT; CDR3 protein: CASSGTRGMNTEAFF
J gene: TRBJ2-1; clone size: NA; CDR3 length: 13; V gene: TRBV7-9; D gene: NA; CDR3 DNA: TGTGGGGCGGCGGGATCGGGCTACAATGAGCAGTTCTTC; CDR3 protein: CGAAGSGYNEQFF
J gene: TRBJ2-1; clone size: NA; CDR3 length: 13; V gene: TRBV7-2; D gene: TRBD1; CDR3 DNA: TGTGCCAGCAGCTTGGACAGGAATGATGAGCAGTTCTTC; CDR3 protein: CASSLDRNDEQFF
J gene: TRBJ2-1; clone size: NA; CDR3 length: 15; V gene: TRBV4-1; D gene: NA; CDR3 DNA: TGCGCCAGCAGCCAAGAACTAGGAATGGGGTATGAGCAGTTCTTC; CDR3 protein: CASSQELGMGYEQFF
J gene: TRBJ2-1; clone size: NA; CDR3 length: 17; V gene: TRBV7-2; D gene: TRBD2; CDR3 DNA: TGTGCCAGCAGCGCGACCCGACTAGCGGTGACTTACAATGAGCAGTTCTTC; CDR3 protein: CASSATRLAVTYNEQFF
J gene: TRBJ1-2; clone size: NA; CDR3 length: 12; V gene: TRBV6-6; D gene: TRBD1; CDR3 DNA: TGTGCCAGCAGATCGACAGGGTATGGCTACACCTTC; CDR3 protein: CASRSTGYGYTF
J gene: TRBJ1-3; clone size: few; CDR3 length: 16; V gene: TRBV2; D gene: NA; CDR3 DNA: TGTGCCAGCAGTGTTCCCAGCGCGGCCTCTGGAAACACCATATATTTT; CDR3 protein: CASSVPSAASGNTIYF
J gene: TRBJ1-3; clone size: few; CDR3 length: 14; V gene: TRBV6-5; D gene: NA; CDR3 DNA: TGTGCCAGCAGGAGAGGGGGTCCTGGAAACACCATATATTTT; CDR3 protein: CASRRGGPGNTIYF
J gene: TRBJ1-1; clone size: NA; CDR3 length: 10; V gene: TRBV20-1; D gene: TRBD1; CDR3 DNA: TGCAGTGCCCTGAGGGGGCTAGCTTTCTTT; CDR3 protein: CSALRGLAFF
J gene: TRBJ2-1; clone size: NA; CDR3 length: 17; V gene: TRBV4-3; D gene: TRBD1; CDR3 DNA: TGCGCCAGCAGCCCGGAGCGGGACAGGGGATCCTACAATGAGCAGTTCTTC; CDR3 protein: CASSPERDRGSYNEQFF